The clone carrying this T cell receptor beta chain was counted once. Its specificity is not known. Both 60 Vbeta primers and 13 Jbeta primers went into the PCR. Clones were read by immunoSEQ multiplex PCR, and TCRdb kept only the in-frame ones, dropping some. The top ten clones hold 1.8% of a sample with approximately 130,000 clones, over 70% of them seen once. These data originate in a study of cytomegalovirus exposure and HLA in healthy donors. The CDR3 has 15 residues. The germline gives CDR1 MDHEN, CDR2 SYDVKM. The V gene end was trimmed by 5 bases and the J gene end by 3 bases; junction bases not matched to a gene: 6. Whole-study findings and limits: Fewer N-insertions (relative to the roughly 720-donor mean) were reportedly seen in an Asian-associated ancestry cluster in a later analysis.

The source is a woman aged 40 to 55 in good health and CMV-seronegative. V is TRBV28 and J is TRBJ1-5; TRBD1 matches 8 bases. The sample was PBMCs. CDR3 amino acids: CASSIGQGINQPQHF. The CDR3 coding sequence is TGTGCCAGCAGTATCGGACAGGGTATCAATCAGCCCCAGCATTTT.